The 16 T cell receptor beta chains given below trace back to one sample, sequenced in a study of blood T cell repertoires in COVID-19 (dated by TCRdb to 2018 to 2021). The library was made by the immunoSEQ multiplex PCR assay. This is the immuneACCESS table as TCRdb keeps it, with only in-frame sequences that have V and J called. A part of the clones is gone; compared with another copy, unresolved V genes explain less than half, and the rest is unexplained. In all, the sample holds under 350,000 clones, and roughly 85% of those were seen once. The biggest ten clones account for 9.4% of the sample. The sequencing sample was made of peripheral blood. The receptors originated from a woman between 50 and 59 years old who had recovered from COVID-19.

J is TRBJ2-5 and V is TRBV28, with 8 bases that match TRBD1. This CDR3 has 13 amino acids. V was clipped by 7 bases and J by 5 bases; unmatched bases: 6. CDR1 is MDHEN and CDR2 is SYDVKM in the germline V gene. The chain's CDR3 is CASTATGGETQYF. CDR3 coding DNA: TGTGCCAGCACCGCCACAGGGGGGGAGACCCAGTACTTC.

Written as DNA, the CDR3 is TGTGCCACCAGTGATACTAGCGGGAAGGCCGGGGAGCTGTTTTTT. Protein sequence: CATSDTSGKAGELFF. The chain has TRBV24-1 and TRBJ2-2; 10 bases align to TRBD2. Looked up from germline, CDR1 is KGHDR and CDR2 is SFDVKD. Trimming at V came to 3 bases and at J to 6 bases, leaving 3 bases not matched to a gene. CDR3 length equals 15 residues.

The rearrangement joins TRBV7-2 to TRBJ2-6; 7 bases match TRBD2. Unmatched junction bases numbered 13, after V lost 5 bases and J lost 0 bases. The germline V gene encodes CDR1 SGHTA and CDR2 FQGNSA. The CDR3 is 19 residues long. CDR3 loop: CASSPRRTGGRSGANVLTF. CDR3 nucleotides: TGTGCCAGCAGCCCTAGGAGGACGGGGGGACGCTCTGGGGCCAACGTCCTGACTTTC. The variable domain in full, with the rest retrieved from reference TRBV7-2 and TRBJ2-6, is GAGVSQSPSNKVTEKGKDVELRCDPISGHTALYWYRQSLGQGLEFLIYFQGNSAPDKSGLPSDRFSAERTGGSVSTLTIQRTQQEDSAVYLCASSPRRTGGRSGANVLTFGAGSRLTVL.

The table lists this clone with a count of one. This sequence joins TRBV3-1 (or the pseudogene TRBV3-2) and TRBJ2-7; D is possibly TRBD1 (6 bases). Between the trimmed V and J ends, which lost 0 bases and 3 bases, there was a span of 15 bases. CDR1 is LGHDT and CDR2 is YNNKEL in the germline V gene (reference sequence). The CDR3 contains 16 residues. This CDR3 reads CASSQDSGTSSYEQYF. CDR3 in DNA: TGTGCCAGCAGCCAAGATTCAGGGACAAGTAGCTACGAGCAGTACTTC.

The V and J genes are TRBV29-1 and TRBJ2-1; D not resolved. Germline loops: CDR1 SQVTM, CDR2 ANQGSEA. Deletions cut 3 bases from V and 0 bases from J, with 9 bases between. The CDR3 has 14 amino acids. CDR3 sequence (DNA): TGCAGCGTTGATCGAGTCCTCTCCTACAATGAGCAGTTCTTC. As protein: CSVDRVLSYNEQFF.

The V call is TRBV6-5, the J call TRBJ1-1, with D possibly matching TRBD1 (6 bases). Germline V gene lookup returns CDR1 MNHEY and CDR2 SVGAGI. This CDR3 has 14 amino acids. Trimming left V 5 bases short and J 0 bases short, with 10 bases between. The CDR3 bases are TGTGCCAGCAGTAGACAGGAGATGAACACTGAAGCTTTCTTT. As protein: CASSRQEMNTEAFF.

The chain employs TRBV11-2 and TRBJ2-1; D remains ambiguous. The CDR3 spans 13 residues. Germline CDR1 and CDR2: SGHAT and FQNNGV. Trimming removed 1 base at V and 3 bases at J, with 4 bases between. CDR3 residues: CASSLVRYNEQFF. DNA of the CDR3: TGTGCCAGCAGCTTAGTGCGCTACAATGAGCAGTTCTTC.

This chain links TRBV4-1 with TRBJ2-2; D is possibly TRBD2 (6 bases). The germline gives CDR1 MGHRA, CDR2 YSYEKL. The CDR3 consists of 16 residues. The V end lost 1 base, the J end lost 0 bases, and 9 bases lay between the germline ends. The CDR3 DNA sequence: TGCGCCAGCAGCCAAGGGGGACTTTCGAACACCGGGGAGCTGTTTTTT. It specifies CASSQGGLSNTGELFF.

The genes are TRBV30 and TRBJ1-1, with unresolved D. The CDR3 consists of 13 residues. V lost 0 bases, J lost 7 bases, and 12 bases lay in between. Germline V gives CDR1 GTSNPN, CDR2 SVGIG (reference sequence). This CDR3 is CAWSVRRTDEAFF. The DNA for the CDR3 is TGTGCCTGGAGTGTACGCAGAACCGATGAAGCTTTCTTT.

The chain carries TRBV28 and TRBJ1-1, with D possibly being TRBD1 (6 bases). Germline loops: CDR1 MDHEN, CDR2 SYDVKM. The V and J ends lost 6 bases and 0 bases respectively, with 8 bases between them. CDR3 length equals 13 residues. CDR3 in amino acids: CASRRTVNTEAFF. CDR3 DNA sequence: TGTGCCAGCAGGAGGACAGTGAACACTGAAGCTTTCTTT. Drawing the rest from reference TRBV28 and TRBJ1-1, the complete variable domain is DVKVTQSSRYLVKRTGEKVFLECVQDMDHENMFWYRQDPGLGLRLIYFSYDVKMKEKGDIPEGYSVSREKKERFSLILESASTNQTSMYLCASRRTVNTEAFFGQGTRLTVV.

V is TRBV4-1 and J is TRBJ2-3; TRBD1 is a possible D gene (6 bases). V was shortened by 4 bases and J by 2 bases, with 13 bases between the two germline ends. The CDR3 runs 15 residues. Germline V lookup: CDR1 MGHRA, CDR2 YSYEKL. CDR3: CASSRRRDNTDTQYF. For the CDR3, the DNA is TGCGCCAGCAGCCGGCGCAGGGACAACACAGATACGCAGTATTTT.

The V and J genes are TRBV7-3 and TRBJ2-2; 11 bases are shared with TRBD1. Germline V gene lookup returns CDR1 SGHTA and CDR2 FQGTGA. Trimming cost V 5 bases and J 3 bases; bases outside gene matches: 8. The CDR3 has 17 residues. The CDR3 reads CASSLRPDRGHTGELFF. CDR3 nucleotides: TGTGCCAGCAGCCTACGACCGGACAGGGGGCACACCGGGGAGCTGTTTTTT.

This chain connects TRBV11-2 to TRBJ2-3; no clear D gene. The CDR3 runs 13 residues. V lost 1 base and J 6 bases, leaving 8 bases between the germline ends. Germline CDR1 and CDR2: SGHAT and FQNNGV. CDR3 bases: TGTGCCAGCAGCTTAGGATACTACGATACGCAGTATTTT. Its protein is CASSLGYYDTQYF.

This clone was observed a handful of times. J is TRBJ2-5 and V is TRBV6-5; D ambiguous. V gave up 6 bases and J gave up 3 bases, with 14 bases separating them. The CDR3 has 14 residues. CDR1 is MNHEY, CDR2 SVGAGI, per germline. In DNA, the CDR3 is TGTGCCAGCAGCCTGAACCCAGTGAAAGAGACCCAGTACTTC. This gives the protein CASSLNPVKETQYF.

The rearrangement links TRBV7-2 to TRBJ2-7; 11 bases are a match to TRBD2. Germline V gene lookup returns CDR1 SGHTA and CDR2 FQGNSA. With V trimmed by 3 bases and J by 1 base, 11 bases remained unmatched. This CDR3 has 18 residues. The CDR3 sequence is CASSFLSGGGHQSYEQYF. DNA of the CDR3: TGTGCCAGCAGCTTCCTTAGCGGGGGGGGCCATCAGTCCTACGAGCAGTACTTC.

The chain carries TRBV3-1 (or the pseudogene TRBV3-2) and TRBJ2-7, with 9 bases lining up with TRBD2. The trim removed 0 bases at V and 9 bases at J, leaving 15 bases unmatched. This CDR3 contains 17 residues. The germline CDR1 and CDR2 sequences are LGHDT and YNNKEL (reference sequence). CDR3 sequence (DNA): TGTGCCAGCAGCCAAGATGTACCTAGCGGGATCTCCAACGGGCAGTACTTC. As protein: CASSQDVPSGISNGQYF.